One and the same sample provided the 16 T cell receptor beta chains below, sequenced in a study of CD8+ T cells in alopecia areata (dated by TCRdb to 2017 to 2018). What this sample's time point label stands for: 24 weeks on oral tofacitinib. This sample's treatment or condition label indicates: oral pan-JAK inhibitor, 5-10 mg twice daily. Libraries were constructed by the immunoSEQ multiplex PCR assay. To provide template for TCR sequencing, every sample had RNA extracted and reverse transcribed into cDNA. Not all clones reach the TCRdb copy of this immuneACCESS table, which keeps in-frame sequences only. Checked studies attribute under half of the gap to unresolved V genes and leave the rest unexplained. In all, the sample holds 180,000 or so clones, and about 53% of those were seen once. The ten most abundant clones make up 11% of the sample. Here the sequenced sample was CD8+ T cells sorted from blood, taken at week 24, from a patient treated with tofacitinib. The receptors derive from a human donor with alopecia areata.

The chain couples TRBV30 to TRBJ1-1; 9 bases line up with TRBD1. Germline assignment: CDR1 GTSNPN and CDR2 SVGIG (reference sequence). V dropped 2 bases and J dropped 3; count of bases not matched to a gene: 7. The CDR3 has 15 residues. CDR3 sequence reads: CAWSTGTGPDTEAFF. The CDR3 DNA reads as TGTGCCTGGAGTACCGGGACAGGGCCGGACACTGAAGCTTTCTTT.

CDR3 in amino acids: CAWKGDRYYNEQFF. CDR3 DNA: TGTGCCTGGAAGGGGGACAGGTATTACAATGAGCAGTTCTTC. This chain connects TRBV30 to TRBJ2-1, with 8 bases lining up with TRBD1. The CDR3 extends over 14 amino acids. Germline V lookup: CDR1 GTSNPN, CDR2 SVGIG (reference sequence). The ends lost 4 bases at V and 4 bases at J; junction bases unmatched: 6.

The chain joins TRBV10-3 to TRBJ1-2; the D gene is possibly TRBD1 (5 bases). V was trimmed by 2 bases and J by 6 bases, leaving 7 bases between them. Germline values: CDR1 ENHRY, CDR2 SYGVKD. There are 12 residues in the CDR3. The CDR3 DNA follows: TGTGCCATCAGTGAGAGAGGGGATGGCTACACCTTC. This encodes CAISERGDGYTF.

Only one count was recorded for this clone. CDR3 in DNA: TGTGCCAGCAGCTTGGGGCAGGGTACCTCTGGGGCCAACGTCCTGACTTTC. Translating gives CASSLGQGTSGANVLTF. V is TRBV7-8 and J is TRBJ2-6; D possibly corresponds to TRBD1 (5 bases). With 3 bases removed from V and 0 bases from J, the gap between germline ends came to 12 bases. From germline, CDR1 is SGHVS and CDR2 FQNEAQ. The CDR3 covers 17 residues. Supplemented by reference TRBV7-8 and TRBJ2-6, the full variable domain reads GAGVSQSPRYKVAKRGQDVALRCDPISGHVSLFWYQQALGQGPEFLTYFQNEAQLDKSGLPSDRFFAERPEGSVSTLKIQRTQQEDSAVYLCASSLGQGTSGANVLTFGAGSRLTVL.

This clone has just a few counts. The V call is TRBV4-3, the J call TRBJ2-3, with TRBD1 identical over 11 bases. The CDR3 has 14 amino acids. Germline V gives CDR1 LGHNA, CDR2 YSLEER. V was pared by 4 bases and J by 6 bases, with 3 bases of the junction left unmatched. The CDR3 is CASSPGQGADTQYF. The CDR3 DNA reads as TGCGCCAGCAGCCCCGGACAGGGGGCCGATACGCAGTATTTT.

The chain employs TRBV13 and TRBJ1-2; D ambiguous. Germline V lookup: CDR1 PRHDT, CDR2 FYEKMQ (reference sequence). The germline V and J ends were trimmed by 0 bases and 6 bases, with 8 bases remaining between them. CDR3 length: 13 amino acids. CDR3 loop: CASSLGRRNGYTF. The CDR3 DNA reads TGTGCCAGCAGCTTAGGCCGTCGGAATGGCTACACCTTC.

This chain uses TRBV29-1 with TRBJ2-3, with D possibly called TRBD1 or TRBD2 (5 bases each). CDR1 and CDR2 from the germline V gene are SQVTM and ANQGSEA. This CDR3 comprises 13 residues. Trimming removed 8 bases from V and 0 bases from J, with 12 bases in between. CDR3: CSTSGPSTDTQYF. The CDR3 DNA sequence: TGCAGCACCTCGGGGCCGAGCACAGATACGCAGTATTTT.

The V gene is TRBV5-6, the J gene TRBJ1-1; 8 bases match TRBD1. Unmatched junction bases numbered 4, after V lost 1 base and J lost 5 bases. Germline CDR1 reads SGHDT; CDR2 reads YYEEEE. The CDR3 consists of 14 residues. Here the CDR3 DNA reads TGTGCCAGCAGCTTGTCAGGGGGCTTGACTGAAGCTTTCTTT. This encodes CASSLSGGLTEAFF.

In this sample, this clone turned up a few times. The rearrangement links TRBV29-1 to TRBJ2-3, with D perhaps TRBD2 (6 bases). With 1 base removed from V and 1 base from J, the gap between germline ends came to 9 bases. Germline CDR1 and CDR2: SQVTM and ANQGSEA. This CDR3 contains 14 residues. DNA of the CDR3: TGCAGCGTTGAAGGGAGGGCAGGCACAGATACGCAGTATTTT. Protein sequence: CSVEGRAGTDTQYF.

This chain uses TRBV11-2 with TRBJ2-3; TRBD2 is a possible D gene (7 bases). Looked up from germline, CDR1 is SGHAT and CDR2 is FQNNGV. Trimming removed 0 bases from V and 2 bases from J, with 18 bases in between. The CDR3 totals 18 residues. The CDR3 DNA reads TGTGCCAGCAGCTTAGAACCCTCCGCGGGGGCCTTCACAGATACGCAGTATTTT. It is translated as CASSLEPSAGAFTDTQYF.

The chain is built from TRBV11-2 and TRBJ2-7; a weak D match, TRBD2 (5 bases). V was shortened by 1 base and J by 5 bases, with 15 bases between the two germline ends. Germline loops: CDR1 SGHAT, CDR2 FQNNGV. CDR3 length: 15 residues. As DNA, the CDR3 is TGTGCCAGCAGCTTAGCAGTCAGGAGGATAGACGAGCAGTACTTC. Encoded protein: CASSLAVRRIDEQYF.

The CDR3 protein is CASSQDFQRQETQYF. DNA for the CDR3: TGCGCCAGCAGCCAAGATTTCCAGAGACAAGAGACCCAGTACTTC. This chain connects TRBV4-3 to TRBJ2-5; D is ambiguous. The CDR3 is 15 residues long. Germline V gene sequence: CDR1 LGHNA, CDR2 YSLEER. Trimming stripped 0 bases from V and 2 bases from J, with 10 bases between.

CDR3 DNA sequence: TGTGCCAGCAGCCTCTCGACAGGCCGGGACTATGGCTACACCTTC. As protein: CASSLSTGRDYGYTF. The V and J genes are TRBV13 and TRBJ1-2, with a possible D match to TRBD1 (6 bases). Germline lookup yields CDR1 PRHDT and CDR2 FYEKMQ (reference sequence). The CDR3 contains 15 residues. Trimming took 5 bases from V and 3 from J, leaving 16 bases between them.

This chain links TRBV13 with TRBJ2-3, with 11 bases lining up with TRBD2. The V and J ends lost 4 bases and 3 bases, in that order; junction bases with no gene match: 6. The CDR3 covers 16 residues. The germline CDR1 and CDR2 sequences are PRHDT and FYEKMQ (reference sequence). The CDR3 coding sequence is TGTGCCAGCAGCTCCCTACTAGCGGGGGCGACAGATACGCAGTATTTT. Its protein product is CASSSLLAGATDTQYF.

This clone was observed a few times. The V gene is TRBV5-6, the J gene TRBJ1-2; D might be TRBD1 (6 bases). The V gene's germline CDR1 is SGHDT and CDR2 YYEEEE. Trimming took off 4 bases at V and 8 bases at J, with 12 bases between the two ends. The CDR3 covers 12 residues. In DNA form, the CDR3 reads TGTGCCAGCAGCACGGGGGGCGGCGGCTACACCTTC. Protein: CASSTGGGGYTF.

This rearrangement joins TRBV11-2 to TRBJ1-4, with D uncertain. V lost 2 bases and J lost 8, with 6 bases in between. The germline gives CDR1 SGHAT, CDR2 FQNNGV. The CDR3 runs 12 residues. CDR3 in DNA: TGTGCCAGCAGCTTACCGGGGGAAAAACTGTTTTTT. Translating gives CASSLPGEKLFF.